This T cell receptor beta chain was recovered during a study of blood T cells in healthy people across ages. On the study more broadly: The capture of about one barcoded beta molecule per two T cells was achieved by template switching.

Of note for this clonotype: Its antigen is currently unknown.

The CDR3 totals 17 residues. Unmatched junction bases numbered 14, after V lost 7 bases and J lost 8 bases. In germline, CDR1 is MNHEY, CDR2 SMNVEV (reference sequence). Per-sample yields of isolated PBMCs were at least 6.5 million. Points from the study as a whole: Older age coincided with a roughly linear decline in TCR beta diversity per million T cells. Naive T cell percentage and TCR beta diversity correlated strongly.

Then a second PCR, running about 6 to 11 cycles, was carried out with a sample-barcoded 5' primer and a J-beta primer mix. TCRdb reanalysed the 5' RACE reads using MiXCR and keeps one entry per CDR3 protein. The sample lists about 900,000 distinct CDR3 sequences, roughly 48% occurring once. The TCR originated in a man younger than 45 in good health. The rearrangement uses TRBV27 and TRBJ2-1; 13 bases align to TRBD2. Sequencing was performed on blood. The chain's CDR3 is CASTGLAGVRGIHEQFF. Written as DNA, the CDR3 is TGTGCCAGCACCGGACTAGCGGGGGTGCGTGGTATCCATGAGCAGTTCTTC.